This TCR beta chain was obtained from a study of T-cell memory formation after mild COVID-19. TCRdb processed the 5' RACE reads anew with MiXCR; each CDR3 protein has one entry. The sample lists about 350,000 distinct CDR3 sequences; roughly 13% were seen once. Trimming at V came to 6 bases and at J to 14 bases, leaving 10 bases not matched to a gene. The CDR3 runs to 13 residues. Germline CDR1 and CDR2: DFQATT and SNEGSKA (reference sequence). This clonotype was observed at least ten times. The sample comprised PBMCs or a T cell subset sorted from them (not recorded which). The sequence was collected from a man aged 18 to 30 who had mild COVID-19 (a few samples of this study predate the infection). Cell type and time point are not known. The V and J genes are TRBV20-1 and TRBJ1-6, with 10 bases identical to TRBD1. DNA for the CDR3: TGCAGTGCGCCGGACAGGGGGGGATCCACCCTCCACTTT. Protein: CSAPDRGGSTLHF.